This T cell receptor beta chain emerged from a study of blood T cells in healthy people across ages (dated by TCRdb to between 2014 and 2017). Some background on the complete study: In model experiments, roughly one uniquely barcoded TCR beta cDNA molecule per two T cells was captured by template switching. Age-related changes in TCR beta repertoire diversity were measured in the study by deep sequencing normalized with unique cDNA molecular identifiers. Donors were grouped into four age groups: young (average roughly 16 years), middle-aged (less than 40), aged (around 62) and long-lived (roughly 80). Donors of different ages were randomly distributed across sequencing lanes to avoid experimental bias. Two additional independent replicas of 1 million unique cDNA reads from the same blood draw were analyzed for two donors (one aged 18 to 30 and one aged 80 or older). The full study reports these points: Estimates of total diversity based on one million sequenced T cells were considered lower bounds and underestimates. Conclusive comparison of naive and antigen-experienced compartments was prevented by the profiling of bulk unsorted PBMCs. The CMV infection status of donors was not known, potentially confounding age-related changes in expanded clonotypes. The percentage of naive T cells measured by flow cytometry correlated strongly with observed TCR beta diversity. As age increased, observed TCR beta diversity per million T cells dropped in a roughly linear way, and a significant reduction was already evident by age around 41. Compared with the aged group, the long-lived group had more naive CD4+ T cells, fewer expanded clones and increased TCR diversity, a pattern suggesting age selection.

This clonotype was seen repeatedly, ten times or more. It lacks a known antigen. Per-base quality was not reported, and no clone a single base away is much larger than it. From its cysteine to its phenylalanine, the CDR3 spans 14 amino acids. The CDR3 DNA has 42 bases and is translated from base 1. V and J are truncated by 5 bases and 2 bases respectively, leaving an intervening sequence of 14 bases. The germline V gene (reference sequence) yields DFQATT for CDR1 and SNEGSKA for CDR2. The library came from 5' RACE. Instrument used: Illumina HiSeq 2500. A second roughly 7 to 11 cycle PCR used a sample-barcoded 5' primer and a J-beta primer mix. A unique molecular identifier was introduced onto each TCR beta cDNA molecule by a template-switch 5' adaptor carrying 12 random nucleotides. At least 2.5 million CDR3-containing paired-end reads were obtained from each sample. The Mint cDNA synthesis kit, primed by a TRBC-specific oligonucleotide, was used to synthesize first-strand cDNA from all RNA. All cDNA was treated with uracil-DNA glycosylase and then went through a first 18-cycle PCR with the universal primers M1SS and BC2_uni_R. Per the authors' processing: Normalization of each sample was performed by random selection of 1 million high-quality reads, each carrying a distinct molecular identifier. Instead of being binned into consensus sequences, reads that shared molecular identifiers were thrown out. MiTCR, set to a Q25 quality threshold and the strictest error-elimination algorithm, was used for CDR3 identification, clonotype clustering and error correction. A nonparametric unseen species model with Euler transformation was used to estimate lower-bound total TCR beta diversity. TCRdb trimmed public reads at Q25 via fastp, called clones via MiXCR and kept in-frame beta chains. Each entry merges the rows of one CDR3 protein and shows their most common DNA and genes. TCRdb, not the original authors, processed these V and J calls. The sample profile shows more than 800,000 distinct CDR3 sequences; more than 25% of them were found once. 17% of the sample belongs to the ten largest clones.

The approximately 40 donors, aged 6 to 90 years, were systemically healthy Caucasian individuals from Russia. Approximately 10 milliliters of peripheral blood were collected from each donor into EDTA-treated Vacutainer tubes. Ficoll-Paque density-gradient centrifugation was used to isolate PBMCs, with at least 6.5 million per sample. Trizol reagent was used to extract total RNA from the PBMCs, yielding at least 6 micrograms per sample. Naive CD45RAhigh/CD27high T cell percentages were measured by flow cytometry on a PBMC aliquot from every donor. The sequence joins TRBV20-1 to TRBJ2-3; TRBD2 is possibly the D segment (6 matching bases). The TCR was taken from a woman aged 80 or older in good health. The sequenced sample consisted of blood. Here is the DNA: TGCAGTGCTGTCCGGGACTCGGCCACAGATACGCAGTATTTT. It translates as CSAVRDSATDTQYF.